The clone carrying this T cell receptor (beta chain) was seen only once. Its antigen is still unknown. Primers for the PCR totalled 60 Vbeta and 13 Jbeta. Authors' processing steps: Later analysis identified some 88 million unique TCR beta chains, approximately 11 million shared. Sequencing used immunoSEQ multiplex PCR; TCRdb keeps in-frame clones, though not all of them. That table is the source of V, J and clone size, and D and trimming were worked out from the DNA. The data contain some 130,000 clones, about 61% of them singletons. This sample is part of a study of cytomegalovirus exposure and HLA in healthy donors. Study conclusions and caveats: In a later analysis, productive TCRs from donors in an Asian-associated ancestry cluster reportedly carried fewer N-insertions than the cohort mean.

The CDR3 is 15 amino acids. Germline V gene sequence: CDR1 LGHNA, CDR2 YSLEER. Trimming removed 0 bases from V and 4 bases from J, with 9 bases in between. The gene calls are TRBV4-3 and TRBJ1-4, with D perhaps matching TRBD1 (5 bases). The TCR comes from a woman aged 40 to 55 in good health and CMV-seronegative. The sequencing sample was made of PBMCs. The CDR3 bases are TGCGCCAGCAGCCAAGATAGGACAAATAATGAAAAACTGTTTTTT. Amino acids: CASSQDRTNNEKLFF.